One and the same sample provided the 28 T cell receptor beta chains below, sequenced in a study of post-analysis software for immune sequencing data. Findings and caveats of the study: Relative to controls, patients had several TRBV segments at higher frequency, with TRBV5-6, TRBV5-1 and TRBV20-1 among these.

For these receptors, no antigen is known. Unique molecular identifiers had been added to the TCR beta cDNA libraries. MiXCR, applied by TCRdb to the PCR reads, yields one record per CDR3 protein. The sample gives hundreds of thousands of distinct CDR3 sequences, about 60% of which show up once; around 10% is in the top ten. Sequenced input: blood. The source of these receptors is a girl aged 2-10 years with multiple sclerosis.

The chain joins TRBV7-7 to TRBJ2-1; D is possibly TRBD2 (5 bases). V shed 8 bases and J shed 9 bases, with 17 bases lying between them. Germline-derived CDR1 and CDR2 are SSHAT and FNYEAQ (reference sequence). The CDR3 consists of 13 residues. The CDR3 nucleotides read TGTGCCAGCGTCCCGGAGAACGGGGTTGAGCAGTTCTTC. Amino acid sequence: CASVPENGVEQFF.

This clonotype came up a few times. V is TRBV4-1 and J is TRBJ2-3; 7 positions match TRBD1. Germline CDR1 is MGHRA and CDR2 is YSYEKL. The V and J ends lost 4 bases and 2 bases, in that order; junction bases with no gene match: 3. The CDR3 runs to 14 residues. The CDR3 coding sequence is TGCGCCAGCAGCCGAGGACAGGTCACAGATACGCAGTATTTT. Protein product: CASSRGQVTDTQYF.

The chain has TRBV20-1 and TRBJ2-3; D is possibly TRBD1 (5 bases). This CDR3 region has 14 residues. Trimming removed 1 base from V and 2 bases from J, with 10 bases in between. Germline CDR1 is DFQATT and CDR2 is SNEGSKA (reference sequence). The CDR3 nucleotides read TGCAGTGCTAGAGGACAGACCCACACAGATACGCAGTATTTT. It codes for CSARGQTHTDTQYF.

The V gene is TRBV29-1, the J gene TRBJ1-1; D ambiguous. CDR3 length: 13 amino acids. V gave up 4 bases and J gave up 1 base, with 10 bases separating them. From germline, CDR1 is SQVTM and CDR2 ANQGSEA. CDR3 DNA: TGCAGCGTTGGTGACCTCAGGAACACTGAAGCTTTCTTT. Protein: CSVGDLRNTEAFF.

The rearrangement joins TRBV7-9 to TRBJ2-1; no reliable D call. The germline V gene encodes CDR1 SEHNR and CDR2 FQNEAQ (reference sequence). The CDR3 runs to 15 residues. Trimming took 5 bases from V and 1 from J, leaving 12 bases between them. CDR3 loop: CASSPLVASYNEQFF. In nucleotides, the CDR3 is TGTGCCAGCAGCCCCCTCGTAGCTTCCTACAATGAGCAGTTCTTC.

This chain joins TRBV12-3 or TRBV12-4 and TRBJ2-1; D possibly corresponds to TRBD2 (5 bases). This CDR3 contains 11 residues. V shed 6 bases and J shed 15 bases, with 15 bases lying between them. The CDR3 loop is CASRRQADLFF. CDR3 sequence (DNA): TGTGCCAGCAGGAGACAAGCGGATCTGTTCTTC.

The rearrangement links TRBV15 to TRBJ2-1; tentatively, D is TRBD1 or TRBD2 (5 bases each). Germline-derived CDR1 and CDR2 are LNHNV and YYDKDF (reference sequence). V lost 6 bases, J lost 2 bases, and 14 bases lay in between. The CDR3 is made up of 15 amino acids. The CDR3 coding sequence is TGTGCCACCAGTGAGGGGATTGGGACCTACAATGAGCAGTTCTTC. Its translation: CATSEGIGTYNEQFF.

Only a few counts were recorded for this clonotype. CDR3 region: CASSSDRAPETQYF. The CDR3 region has the DNA TGCGCCAGCAGCTCCGACAGGGCGCCAGAGACCCAGTACTTC. V usage is TRBV5-1 and J usage is TRBJ2-5; 7 bases line up with TRBD1. CDR1 and CDR2 (germline): SGHRS, YFSETQ. The V and J ends lost 3 bases and 4 bases, in that order; junction bases with no gene match: 6. There are 14 residues in the CDR3.

The chain uses TRBV5-1 and TRBJ2-1, with 9 bases fitting TRBD2. The CDR3 contains 13 residues. Germline assignment: CDR1 SGHRS and CDR2 YFSETQ. V was clipped by 6 bases and J by 8 bases; unmatched bases: 6. This CDR3 is CASNPRTSDEQFF. In DNA form, the CDR3 reads TGCGCCAGCAACCCCCGGACTAGCGATGAGCAGTTCTTC.

This chain joins TRBV3-1 and TRBJ2-4; weak D call: TRBD2 (6 bases). The J call is in doubt because the DNA end fits TRBJ2-7 better. Germline V gene data show CDR1 as LGHDT and CDR2 as YNNKEL (reference sequence). The length of the CDR3 is 14 residues. For the CDR3, the DNA is TGTGCCAGCAGCCAAGGACTAGGGGATTACGAGCAGTACTTC. Amino acid sequence: CASSQGLGDYEQYF.

This clonotype was found a few times. This chain connects TRBV6-5 to TRBJ1-2; the match to TRBD1 covers 12 bases. The CDR3 is made up of 16 amino acids. The junction had 6 bases not matched to a gene; V was cut back by 5 bases and J by 2 bases. Looked up from germline, CDR1 is MNHEY and CDR2 is SVGAGI. The CDR3 DNA reads TGTGCCAGCAGTCCCGGGACAGGGGGCTCAAACTATGGCTACACCTTC. This sequence encodes CASSPGTGGSNYGYTF.

The chain links TRBV24-1 to TRBJ2-5; the D gene is possibly TRBD2 (5 bases). The CDR3 contains 13 residues. In germline, CDR1 is KGHDR, CDR2 SFDVKD. Trimming pared 3 bases from V and 5 bases from J, leaving 9 bases between. DNA for the CDR3: TGTGCCACCAGTGATGGGAGTGGGGAGACCCAGTACTTC. This sequence encodes CATSDGSGETQYF.

This chain links TRBV6-5 with TRBJ2-3; 11 bases line up with TRBD1. With 6 bases clipped from V and 5 bases from J, the junction kept 7 bases outside the gene matches. The germline gives CDR1 MNHEY, CDR2 SVGAGI. CDR3 length: 15 amino acids. The DNA for the CDR3 is TGTGCCAGCAGAATAGGACAGGGGGCGCGAGATACGCAGTATTTT. Translating gives CASRIGQGARDTQYF.

The chain joins TRBV7-2 to TRBJ2-7; D gene ambiguous. Germline V gene sequence: CDR1 SGHTA, CDR2 FQGNSA. This CDR3 is built from 17 residues. V lost 4 bases and J lost 3, with 22 bases in between. The CDR3 DNA is TGTGCCAGCAGCTCCAGTCGGGCGGATGCGAGAATCTACGAGCAGTACTTC. Translation gives CASSSSRADARIYEQYF.

This clonotype was counted between two and nine times. V usage is TRBV7-8 and J usage is TRBJ2-1; tentatively, D is TRBD1 or TRBD2 (5 bases each). The germline V and J ends were trimmed by 5 bases and 8 bases, with 19 bases remaining between them. The CDR3 runs 15 residues. CDR1 is SGHVS and CDR2 is FQNEAQ in the germline V gene. For the CDR3, the DNA is TGTGCCAGCAGCCCCGGCCGGGACCCCGGGCATGAGCAGTTCTTC. This codes for CASSPGRDPGHEQFF.

The rearrangement uses TRBV5-1 and TRBJ2-1, with 8 bases aligning to TRBD1. The J segment lost 1 base and the V segment lost 0 bases, leaving 6 bases of the junction unmatched. From germline, CDR1 is SGHRS and CDR2 YFSETQ. The CDR3 contains 17 residues. CDR3 sequence (DNA): TGCGCCAGCAGCTTGGGGACAGGGTCTGATTCCTACAATGAGCAGTTCTTC. Its translation: CASSLGTGSDSYNEQFF. Combining the CDR3 with reference TRBV5-1 and TRBJ2-1 gives the whole variable domain KAGVTQTPRYLIKTRGQQVTLSCSPISGHRSVSWYQQTPGQGLQFLFEYFSETQRNKGNFPGRFSGRQFSNSRSEMNVSTLELGDSALYLCASSLGTGSDSYNEQFFGPGTRLTVL.

J is TRBJ1-4 and V is TRBV5-1, with no clear D. V was clipped by 2 bases and J by 0 bases, with 14 bases between them. The CDR3 is made up of 17 amino acids. The V gene's germline CDR1 is SGHRS and CDR2 YFSETQ. CDR3 DNA sequence: TGCGCCAGCAGCTTTGGTGTCAGAACTCCAACTAATGAAAAACTGTTTTTT. Amino acids: CASSFGVRTPTNEKLFF. The full variable domain, its missing parts supplied by reference TRBV5-1 and TRBJ1-4, is KAGVTQTPRYLIKTRGQQVTLSCSPISGHRSVSWYQQTPGQGLQFLFEYFSETQRNKGNFPGRFSGRQFSNSRSEMNVSTLELGDSALYLCASSFGVRTPTNEKLFFGSGTQLSVL.

This chain links TRBV4-2 with TRBJ1-1, with D hard to call. CDR3 size: 13 residues. Trimming took off 6 bases at V and 5 bases at J, with 13 bases between the two ends. Germline loops: CDR1 LGHNA, CDR2 YNFKEQ. In DNA, the CDR3 is TGTGCCAGCAGTTCCCTAATATGGACTGAAGCTTTCTTT. Amino acid sequence: CASSSLIWTEAFF.

The CDR3 sequence is CSARDGRASTDTQYF. The CDR3 nucleotides read TGCAGTGCTAGAGACGGGCGGGCCAGCACAGATACGCAGTATTTT. The chain has TRBV20-1 and TRBJ2-3; tentatively, D is TRBD2 (5 bases). CDR3 size: 15 residues. CDR1 DFQATT and CDR2 SNEGSKA come from the germline V gene (reference sequence). Trimming took 0 bases from V and 0 from J, leaving 10 bases between them.

This clonotype was found a few times. The CDR3 here is CASSTRRGSGAGYTF. CDR3 DNA: TGTGCCAGCAGTACTAGGAGGGGGTCGGGAGCTGGCTACACCTTC. This rearrangement joins TRBV12-3 or TRBV12-4 to TRBJ1-2; possibly TRBD1 for D (6 bases). V was clipped by 5 bases and J by 7 bases, with 20 bases between them. The CDR3 loop spans 15 amino acids.

This clonotype showed up just a few times. The chain uses TRBV12-3 or TRBV12-4 and TRBJ1-5; no clear D. This CDR3 is 12 amino acids long. Trimming stripped 6 bases from V and 2 bases from J, with 5 bases between. This CDR3 reads CASREGNQPQHF. CDR3 nucleotide sequence: TGTGCCAGCAGGGAAGGCAATCAGCCCCAGCATTTT.

This chain joins TRBV24-1 and TRBJ2-5; 8 bases are a match to TRBD1. J gave up 2 bases and V 4 bases, and 5 bases lay outside the gene matches. This CDR3 comprises 15 residues. Germline CDR1 is KGHDR and CDR2 is SFDVKD. In DNA form, the CDR3 reads TGTGCCACCAGTGACCGGGGACAGGCGCAAGAGACCCAGTACTTC. The encoded protein is CATSDRGQAQETQYF.

A single count supports this clonotype. This sequence joins TRBV5-1 and TRBJ2-7; the D call may be TRBD1 or TRBD2 (7 bases each). This CDR3 has 15 residues. V lost 1 base and J lost 2, with 13 bases in between. Germline-derived CDR1 and CDR2 are SGHRS and YFSETQ. The DNA of the CDR3 is TGCGCCAGCAGCTTGAACAGCGGGACAGCCTACGAGCAGTACTTC. Protein product: CASSLNSGTAYEQYF.

This clonotype was observed a few times. The V gene is TRBV4-1, the J gene TRBJ2-3; D is ambiguous. The CDR3 is 16 residues long. Germline lookup yields CDR1 MGHRA and CDR2 YSYEKL. Trimming removed 2 bases from V and 1 base from J, with 13 bases in between. The CDR3 DNA reads TGCGCCAGCAGCCAATCTCTCGGTGAGGGCACAGATACGCAGTATTTT. This translates into CASSQSLGEGTDTQYF.

This chain connects TRBV12-3 or TRBV12-4 to TRBJ2-5; 7 bases match TRBD2. Trimming removed 5 bases from V and 11 bases from J; junction bases left unmatched: 11. CDR3 length: 13 residues. CDR3 amino acids: CASSAGRAREQYF. As DNA, the CDR3 is TGTGCCAGCAGTGCGGGACGGGCGCGGGAGCAGTACTTC.

The V and J genes are TRBV27 and TRBJ2-4; possibly TRBD2 for D (6 bases). Trimming removed 5 bases at V and 13 bases at J, with 12 bases between. The CDR3 has 11 amino acids. Germline CDR1 MNHEY, CDR2 SMNVEV (reference sequence). The CDR3 region has the DNA TGTGCCAGCAGTCGGGAGAGGGAGCAGTACTTC. Its translation is CASSREREQYF.

This chain connects TRBV6-5 to TRBJ1-3, with no clear D. The CDR3 is 14 amino acids. V lost 6 bases and J lost 0, with 9 bases in between. CDR1 and CDR2 (germline): MNHEY, SVGAGI. Here the CDR3 reads CASSPTYSGNTIYF. DNA for the CDR3: TGTGCCAGCAGCCCTACATACTCTGGAAACACCATATATTTT.

The genes are TRBV3-1 and TRBJ2-5; D may be TRBD1 or TRBD2 (5 bases each). Looked up from germline, CDR1 is LGHDT and CDR2 is YNNKEL (reference sequence). V lost 2 bases to trimming and J lost 9 bases, with 13 bases between them. The CDR3 contains 13 residues. CDR3 bases: TGTGCCAGCAGCCAAACTGGGGGATCGGCCCAGTACTTC. Its translation: CASSQTGGSAQYF.